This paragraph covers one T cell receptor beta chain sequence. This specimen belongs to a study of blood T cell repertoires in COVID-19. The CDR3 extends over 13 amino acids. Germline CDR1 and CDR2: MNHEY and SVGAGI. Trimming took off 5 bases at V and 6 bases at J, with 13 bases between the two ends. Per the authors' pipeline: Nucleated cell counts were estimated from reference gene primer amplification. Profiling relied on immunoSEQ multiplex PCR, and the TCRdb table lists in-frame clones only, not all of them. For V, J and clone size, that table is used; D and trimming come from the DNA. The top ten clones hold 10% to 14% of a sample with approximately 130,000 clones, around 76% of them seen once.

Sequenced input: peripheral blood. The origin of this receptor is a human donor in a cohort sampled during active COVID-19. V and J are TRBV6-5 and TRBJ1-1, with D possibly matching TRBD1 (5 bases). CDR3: CASSRRGTPEAFF. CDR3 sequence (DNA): TGTGCCAGCAGTCGACGGGGGACCCCTGAAGCTTTCTTT.